A selection of T cell receptor beta chains follows, all from one sample in a study of T-cell memory formation after mild COVID-19. MiXCR, applied by TCRdb to the 5' RACE reads, yields one record per CDR3 protein. Here the sample spans fewer than 400,000 distinct CDR3 sequences, approximately 16% being singletons. The sample was PBMCs or a T cell subset sorted from them (not recorded which). These receptors were collected from a young man who had mild COVID-19 (a few samples of this study predate the infection). Cell type and time point are not known. The CDR3 runs from the conserved cysteine through the conserved F or W. A D gene is named only where the DNA matches it firmly. Size is stated for part of the rows, as once, few or many counts, or as a class when the clone is expanded.

j_gene | len | d_gene | abundance | v_gene | CDR3nt | CDR3aa
TRBJ1-2 | 12 | NA | NA | TRBV7-2 | TGTGCCAGCAGCTTAGACGGGCCTCTCCGGGTCTTC | CASSLDGPLRVF
TRBJ1-2 | 13 | NA | once | TRBV20-1 | TGCAGCGTACCCGAGGCAACCAACTATGGCTACACCTTC | CSVPEATNYGYTF
TRBJ1-2 | 13 | NA | few | TRBV5-1 | TGCGCCAGCAGCTTGGCCGGACTTAACGGCTACACCTTC | CASSLAGLNGYTF
TRBJ2-1 | 14 | TRBD1 | NA | TRBV11-2 | TGTGCCAGCAGCACCGGGACAGGGTTCAATGAGCAGTTCTTC | CASSTGTGFNEQFF
TRBJ2-3 | 15 | TRBD1 | few | TRBV24-1 | TGTGCCACCAGTGATTGGACAGGGGGCGCCGATACGCAGTATTTT | CATSDWTGGADTQYF
TRBJ2-6 | 16 | NA | few | TRBV7-6 | TGTGCCAGCAGCCCTCCCGGGAGAACTGGGGCCAACGTCCTGACTTTC | CASSPPGRTGANVLTF
TRBJ1-5 | 14 | NA | many | TRBV6-6 | TGTGCCAGCGGGGACTCTCACGGCAATCAGCCCCAGCATTTT | CASGDSHGNQPQHF
TRBJ2-5 | 14 | NA | few | TRBV10-3 | TGTGCCATCGGCTCGCCTGGGGGCCAAGAGACCCAGTACTTC | CAIGSPGGQETQYF
TRBJ1-2 | 15 | TRBD1 | once | TRBV4-3 | TGCGCCAGCAGCCAAGAAGGGACAGGGGGCTCTGGCTACACCTTC | CASSQEGTGGSGYTF
TRBJ2-5 | 16 | NA | few | TRBV7-2 | TGTGCCAGCAGCTTAGAAAAATGGAGTTCACAAGAGACCCAGTACTTC | CASSLEKWSSQETQYF
TRBJ1-6 | 15 | NA | few | TRBV5-5 | TGTGCCAGCAGCCGGGACATCGGCTATAATTCACCCCTCCACTTT | CASSRDIGYNSPLHF
TRBJ2-5 | 15 | TRBD2 | few | TRBV7-2 | TGTGCCAGCAGCTTAGTCGGAGGGGAGGGTGAGACCCAGTACTTC | CASSLVGGEGETQYF
TRBJ2-3 | 13 | NA | few | TRBV19 | TGTGCCAGTAGTAGAGGACTCACAGATACGCAGTATTTT | CASSRGLTDTQYF
TRBJ2-7 | 9 | NA | few | TRBV7-9 | TGTGCCAGCAGCTTAGAGCAGTACTTC | CASSLEQYF
TRBJ2-1 | 14 | NA | NA | TRBV7-3 | TGTGCCAGCAGCTTAATGTTTTCTACAACTGAGCAGTTCTTC | CASSLMFSTTEQFF
TRBJ2-7 | 13 | TRBD2 | few | TRBV12-3/TRBV12-4 | TGTGCCAGCAGTTTCCCCTGGGGGGGGGAGCAGTACTTC | CASSFPWGGEQYF
TRBJ2-3 | 13 | NA | NA | TRBV5-1 | TGCGCCAGCAGCGCGGGACATTCAGATACGCAGTATTTT | CASSAGHSDTQYF
TRBJ2-3 | 12 | TRBD1 | NA | TRBV24-1 | TGTGCCACCAGTGACAACAGGGGGACGCAGTATTTT | CATSDNRGTQYF
TRBJ2-1 | 15 | NA | many | TRBV12-3/TRBV12-4 | TGTGCCAGCAGTTTTTATCGCACCCGGGACAATGAGCAGTTCTTC | CASSFYRTRDNEQFF
TRBJ2-7 | 16 | TRBD2 | many | TRBV10-2 | TGCGCCAGCAGTGAGGCCCTAGCGGAACTGTCCTACGAGCAGTACTTC | CASSEALAELSYEQYF
TRBJ2-7 | 14 | NA | once | TRBV12-3/TRBV12-4 | TGTGCCAGCAGGCCCGGGACTCTACCCTACGAGCAGTACTTC | CASRPGTLPYEQYF
TRBJ1-2 | 16 | NA | few | TRBV5-1 | TGCGCCAGCAGCTTTAACGCAGAAGGACGGTACTATGGCTACACCTTC | CASSFNAEGRYYGYTF
TRBJ2-3 | 17 | TRBD2 | few | TRBV6-1 | TGTGCCAGCAGTGAAGCTCGGAGCGGGAGAGACACAGATACGCAGTATTTT | CASSEARSGRDTDTQYF
TRBJ2-1 | 17 | TRBD2 | NA | TRBV7-8 | TGTGCCAGCAGCTTATTGTCGGGAGGGAGATCCTACAATGAGCAGTTCTTC | CASSLLSGGRSYNEQFF
TRBJ1-2 | 15 | TRBD1 | NA | TRBV12-3/TRBV12-4 | TGTGCCAGCAGGATGACAGGGGCCCCCTCTGATGGCTACACCTTC | CASRMTGAPSDGYTF
TRBJ2-7 | 14 | NA | NA | TRBV4-3 | TGCGCCAGCAGCCAAGTCCAATCCGACTGGAAGCAGTACTTC | CASSQVQSDWKQYF
TRBJ2-7 | 12 | TRBD1 | few | TRBV29-1 | TGCAGCGTTGCCAGGGACAGCTACGAGCAGTACTTC | CSVARDSYEQYF
TRBJ2-3 | 14 | TRBD2 | many | TRBV18 | TGTGCCAGCTCACCCACGGGAGGTACAGATACGCAGTATTTT | CASSPTGGTDTQYF
TRBJ2-1 | 15 | TRBD2 | NA | TRBV19 | TGTGCCAGTAGTTCCCGACTAGCCTGGTACAATGAGCAGTTCTTC | CASSSRLAWYNEQFF
TRBJ1-2 | 13 | NA | NA | TRBV29-1 | TGCAGCGCCCTGGGGGGAAGTAACTATGGCTACACCTTC | CSALGGSNYGYTF
TRBJ2-3 | 20 | NA | NA | TRBV18 | TGTGCCAGCTCACCATCAGGGCCGGACACCGAAGAGTTTAGCACAGATACGCAGTATTTT | CASSPSGPDTEEFSTDTQYF
TRBJ2-1 | 18 | NA | NA | TRBV27 | TGTGCCAGCAGTTTAAGCGTTACCTACGGGGGCGAATGGAATGAGCAGTTCTTC | CASSLSVTYGGEWNEQFF
TRBJ1-6 | 15 | NA | few | TRBV12-3/TRBV12-4 | TGTGCCAGCAGCCGAAAGGGGTTGTACAATTCACCCCTCCACTTT | CASSRKGLYNSPLHF
TRBJ1-5 | 16 | NA | few | TRBV6-6 | TGTGCCAGCAGTTACGTAGTTCTTGGGTTAAGTCAGCCCCAGCATTTT | CASSYVVLGLSQPQHF
TRBJ2-1 | 13 | NA | few | TRBV7-9 | TGTGCCAGCCCAAGGGCAGGGAAGGGTGAGCAGTTCTTC | CASPRAGKGEQFF
TRBJ1-3 | 13 | NA | NA | TRBV7-3 | TGTGCCAGCAGCCCCGACAGGGGAAACACCATATATTTT | CASSPDRGNTIYF
TRBJ2-2 | 16 | TRBD1 | NA | TRBV4-1 | TGCGCCAGCAGCCAAGACTGGACAGGGAGCACCGGGGAGCTGTTTTTT | CASSQDWTGSTGELFF
TRBJ2-5 | 17 | TRBD2 | few | TRBV10-3 | TGTGCCATCGCAGAAAATCTAGCGGGGGGGTTCCGAGAGACCCAGTACTTC | CAIAENLAGGFRETQYF
TRBJ2-2 | 15 | TRBD1 | NA | TRBV20-1 | TGCAGTGCCAAAGGGACAGCCCGAGGGAGCGGGGAGCTGTTTTTT | CSAKGTARGSGELFF
TRBJ1-5 | 14 | NA | NA | TRBV12-3/TRBV12-4 | TGTGCCAGCAGTAGGTTAGTCGGAGATCAGCCCCAGCATTTT | CASSRLVGDQPQHF
TRBJ1-5 | 14 | NA | NA | TRBV12-3/TRBV12-4 | TGTGCCAGCAGCCAGGTACGCGGCAATCAGCCCCAGCATTTT | CASSQVRGNQPQHF
TRBJ2-3 | 19 | TRBD2 | few | TRBV5-4 | TGTGCCAGCAGGACTGGGGGCCTAGCGGGGGGGCTCGGCACAGATACGCAGTATTTT | CASRTGGLAGGLGTDTQYF
TRBJ1-2 | 14 | NA | few | TRBV30 | TGTGCCTGGAGTGTAGGCGCATCTAACTATGGCTACACCTTC | CAWSVGASNYGYTF
TRBJ1-1 | 12 | NA | few | TRBV7-9 | TGTGCCAGCAGCTTTAGGACCAATGAAGCTTTCTTT | CASSFRTNEAFF
TRBJ2-1 | 16 | NA | NA | TRBV11-1 | TGTGCCAGCAGCAGGGGACTGCGCAGCTCCTACAATGAGCAGTTCTTC | CASSRGLRSSYNEQFF
TRBJ2-5 | 15 | NA | NA | TRBV24-1 | TGTGCCACCAGTGATATCGAGGGGCTGGGGGAGACCCAGTACTTC | CATSDIEGLGETQYF
TRBJ1-4 | 16 | TRBD1 | NA | TRBV4-3 | TGCGCCAGCAGCCAAGCCCGACAGGGGTTTAATGAAAAACTGTTTTTT | CASSQARQGFNEKLFF
TRBJ2-5 | 15 | NA | NA | TRBV3-1 | TGTGCCAGCAGTCAGCGTACCGGGGGCGAAGAGACCCAGTACTTC | CASSQRTGGEETQYF
TRBJ1-3 | 14 | NA | few | TRBV20-1 | TGCAGTCCGCGGGCGTCACTCTCTGGAAACACCATATATTTT | CSPRASLSGNTIYF